The next 20 T cell receptor beta chains were all read from a single sample in a study of blood T cell repertoires in COVID-19 (dated by TCRdb to 2020 to 2021). The library was made by the immunoSEQ multiplex PCR assay. In its TCRdb copy, this immuneACCESS table keeps in-frame sequences only and misses some clones. Where compared with another copy, unresolved V genes explain less than half of these, and the others have no known cause. Within this sample are around 140,000 clones, with more than 85% of them counted one time only. The top ten clonotypes cover about 4.4% of the sample. Input material: peripheral blood. These receptor sequences come from a man aged 55 to 69 with COVID-19, enrolled during active disease.

This clone was recorded only once. This rearrangement joins TRBV19 to TRBJ2-5; TRBD2 agrees at 10 bases. The CDR3 has 14 residues. The ends lost 4 bases at V and 2 bases at J; junction bases unmatched: 1. The germline V gene has CDR1 LNHDA and CDR2 SQIVND (reference sequence). In DNA form, the CDR3 reads TGTGCCAGTAGTACTAGCGGGAGACAAGAGACCCAGTACTTC. Protein sequence: CASSTSGRQETQYF.

A single count supports this clone. The chain uses TRBV20-1 and TRBJ2-3, with D possibly being TRBD2 (6 bases). Germline CDR1 and CDR2: DFQATT and SNEGSKA (reference sequence). This CDR3 spans 11 amino acids. CDR3 DNA: TGCAGAGGCGGGGACACAGATACGCAGTATTTT. Translating gives CRGGDTDTQYF.

The chain carries TRBV7-2 and TRBJ2-7; 8 bases fit TRBD1. Germline values: CDR1 SGHTA, CDR2 FQGNSA. V lost 3 bases to trimming and J lost 3 bases; unmatched junction nucleotides: 1. CDR3 length: 13 amino acids. The CDR3 DNA reads as TGTGCCAGCAGCTTGGACAGGGTCTACGAGCAGTACTTC. Protein product: CASSLDRVYEQYF.

The chain couples TRBV10-2 to TRBJ2-7; D perhaps matches TRBD1 (5 bases). From germline, CDR1 is WSHSY and CDR2 SAAADI. With 2 bases removed from V and 4 bases from J, the gap between germline ends came to 18 bases. The CDR3 extends over 16 amino acids. The CDR3 sequence: CASSERGRATQYEQYF. The CDR3 coding sequence is TGCGCCAGCAGTGAGAGGGGCAGGGCCACTCAGTACGAGCAGTACTTC.

The CDR3 bases are TGTGCCAGCAGCCAAGAGAAAGGAGGCGCTTTCTTT. The encoded protein is CASSQEKGGAFF. The chain employs TRBV3-1 (or the pseudogene TRBV3-2) and TRBJ1-1; unclear D gene. The V end lost 0 bases, the J end lost 11 bases, and 10 bases lay between the germline ends. The germline CDR1 and CDR2 sequences are LGHDT and YNNKEL (reference sequence). CDR3 length equals 12 residues.

This sequence joins TRBV29-1 and TRBJ1-2; D may be TRBD1 (5 bases). Germline V gives CDR1 SQVTM, CDR2 ANQGSEA. The V end lost 3 bases, the J end lost 4 bases, and 12 bases lay between the germline ends. The CDR3 covers 13 residues. The CDR3 DNA reads TGCAGCGTTGAGGGGCTTCTGGGCTATGGCTACACCTTC. Translation: CSVEGLLGYGYTF. Full variable domain (outside the CDR3, taken from reference TRBV29-1 and TRBJ1-2): SAVISQKPSRDICQRGTSLTIQCQVDSQVTMMFWYRQQPGQSLTLIATANQGSEATYESGFVIDKFPISRPNLTFSTLTVSNMSPEDSSIYLCSVEGLLGYGYTFGSGTRLTVV.

This chain joins TRBV7-2 and TRBJ1-1, with TRBD1 identical over 10 bases. V was clipped by 4 bases and J by 4 bases; unmatched bases: 0. Per germline, CDR1 SGHTA and CDR2 FQGNSA. This CDR3 region has 13 residues. The CDR3 DNA is TGTGCCAGCAGCTGGACAGGGGGCACTGAAGCTTTCTTT. Protein product: CASSWTGGTEAFF. Filled out from reference TRBV7-2 and TRBJ1-1, the complete variable domain reads GAGVSQSPSNKVTEKGKDVELRCDPISGHTALYWYRQSLGQGLEFLIYFQGNSAPDKSGLPSDRFSAERTGGSVSTLTIQRTQQEDSAVYLCASSWTGGTEAFFGQGTRLTVV.

The genes are TRBV6-5 and TRBJ1-1; D call uncertain. The CDR3 length is 12 residues. CDR1 is MNHEY and CDR2 is SVGAGI in the germline V gene. V was pared by 4 bases and J by 4 bases, with 7 bases between. This CDR3 reads CASSFRGTEAFF. The CDR3 nucleotides are TGTGCCAGCAGTTTCCGGGGCACTGAAGCTTTCTTT.

The chain couples TRBV10-3 to TRBJ1-2, with D possibly matching TRBD1 (6 bases). The length of the CDR3 is 14 residues. The V gene lost 3 bases and the J gene lost 7 bases, with 15 bases spanning the gap. Germline V gene lookup returns CDR1 ENHRY and CDR2 SYGVKD. The CDR3 region has the DNA TGTGCCATCAGTGATTCCCAGGGGCGGGCTGGCTACACCTTC. Translated, it gives CAISDSQGRAGYTF.

For the CDR3, the DNA is TGTGCCAGCAGCCCTCCCGGGACAGGAGCTTCACCCCTCCACTTT. The encoded protein is CASSPPGTGASPLHF. V and J are TRBV9 and TRBJ1-6, with 8 nucleotides matching TRBD1. CDR1 is SGDLS and CDR2 is YYNGEE in the germline V gene. J was trimmed by 9 bases and V by 4 bases; bases with no gene match: 9. The length of the CDR3 is 15 residues.

Concerning this clone itself: The junction departs from germline at one end; a sequencing error may be responsible. The rearrangement links TRBV18 to TRBJ1-1, with TRBD1 matching 7 bases. This CDR3 has 12 residues. Germline loops: CDR1 KGHSH, CDR2 LQKENI. Written as DNA, the CDR3 is TGTGCCAGCTCCCCAGGGGGGACCTCCTTAGACTTT. Translation: CASSPGGTSLDF. Drawing the rest from reference TRBV18 and TRBJ1-1, the complete variable domain is NAGVMQNPRHLVRRRGQEARLRCSPMKGHSHVYWYRQLPEEGLKFMVYLQKENIIDESGMPKERFSAEFPKEGPSILRIQQVVRGDSAAYFCASSPGGTSLDFGQGTRLTVV.

The genes are TRBV18 and TRBJ1-6; 9 positions match TRBD1. Per germline, CDR1 KGHSH and CDR2 LQKENI. With V trimmed by 0 bases and J by 9 bases, 3 bases remained unmatched. This CDR3 region has 15 residues. In nucleotides, the CDR3 is TGTGCCAGCTCACCACCGGGACAGGGAATTTCACCCCTCCACTTT. Translated: CASSPPGQGISPLHF.

The chain uses TRBV12-2 and TRBJ1-2. TRBV12-2 is a recognized pseudogene. This CDR3 is 16 amino acids long. DNA of the CDR3: TGTGCAAGTCGCTTCTTGGGGTTGCGGGTTATCCACGGCTACACCTTC. This sequence encodes CASRFLGLRVIHGYTF.

This clone was seen a handful of times. The V call is TRBV28, the J call TRBJ1-1; no firm D call. This CDR3 comprises 12 residues. V was pared by 8 bases and J by 4 bases, with 11 bases between. Germline-derived CDR1 and CDR2 are MDHEN and SYDVKM. The CDR3 loop is CASLAGGTEAFF. In DNA form, the CDR3 reads TGTGCCAGCTTGGCGGGAGGCACTGAAGCTTTCTTT.

This CDR3 reads CASSLGAGITDTQYF. The CDR3, as DNA: TGTGCCAGCAGCCTAGGGGCGGGGATCACAGATACGCAGTATTTT. V usage is TRBV7-9 and J usage is TRBJ2-3, with D possibly matching TRBD2 (6 bases). The CDR3 extends over 15 amino acids. Germline values: CDR1 SEHNR, CDR2 FQNEAQ (reference sequence). V was pared by 5 bases and J by 2 bases, with 14 bases between.

V gene TRBV2 combines with J gene TRBJ1-6; D is possibly TRBD1 (6 bases). Germline values: CDR1 SNHLY, CDR2 FYNNEI. V was shortened by 7 bases and J by 0 bases, with 13 bases between the two germline ends. The CDR3 is 16 residues long. CDR3 region: CASTVQGSSYNSPLHF. The DNA for the CDR3 is TGTGCCAGCACGGTACAGGGAAGCTCCTATAATTCACCCCTCCACTTT.

The chain employs TRBV6-2 or TRBV6-3 and TRBJ2-7; D might be TRBD2 (6 bases). This CDR3 contains 17 residues. Trimming shortened V by 2 bases and J by 6 bases, and 23 bases separated the two germline ends. The germline V gene has CDR1 MNHEY and CDR2 SVGEGT. CDR3 bases: TGTGCCAGCAGTTACGTGCTGGGACGGGACTTGACCGCCGAGCAGTACTTC. Translated, it gives CASSYVLGRDLTAEQYF.

The chain is built from TRBV11-3 and TRBJ2-1; 7 nucleotides align to TRBD2. The CDR3 runs 13 residues. Germline values: CDR1 SGHNT, CDR2 YENEEA. Germline trimming cut 5 bases from V and 6 bases from J; bases unmatched to any gene: 4. The CDR3 DNA sequence: TGTGCCAGCAGCGCCAGGGAGGGCAATGAGCAGTTCTTC. Protein product: CASSAREGNEQFF.

The chain uses TRBV19 and TRBJ2-2; D not certain. V lost 3 bases and J 5 bases, leaving 13 bases between the germline ends. CDR3 length: 15 residues. Germline assignment: CDR1 LNHDA and CDR2 SQIVND (reference sequence). This CDR3 reads CASSIQATVTGELFF. CDR3 bases: TGTGCCAGTAGTATCCAGGCGACGGTTACCGGGGAGCTGTTTTTT.

The chain uses TRBV12-3 or TRBV12-4 and TRBJ1-2; the match to TRBD1 covers 7 bases. The CDR3 extends over 13 amino acids. V was clipped by 6 bases and J by 6 bases; unmatched bases: 7. The CDR3 DNA follows: TGTGCCAGCAGCATAGACAGGGAAGATGGCTACACCTTC. This translates into CASSIDREDGYTF.